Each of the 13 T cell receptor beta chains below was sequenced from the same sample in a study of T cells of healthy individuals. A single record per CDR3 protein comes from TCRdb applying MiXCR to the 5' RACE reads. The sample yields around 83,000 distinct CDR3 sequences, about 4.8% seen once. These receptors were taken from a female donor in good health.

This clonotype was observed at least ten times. This chain's CDR3 is CASSMTGGYEQYF. CDR3 nucleotides: TGTGCCAGCAGCATGACAGGGGGCTACGAGCAGTACTTC. The rearrangement uses TRBV28 and TRBJ2-7; TRBD1 agrees at 9 bases. Looked up from germline, CDR1 is MDHEN and CDR2 is SYDVKM. The V and J ends lost 6 bases and 3 bases, in that order; junction bases with no gene match: 3. The CDR3 extends over 13 amino acids. Using reference TRBV28 and TRBJ2-7 for the parts outside the CDR3, the full variable domain is DVKVTQSSRYLVKRTGEKVFLECVQDMDHENMFWYRQDPGLGLRLIYFSYDVKMKEKGDIPEGYSVSREKKERFSLILESASTNQTSMYLCASSMTGGYEQYFGPGTRLTVT.

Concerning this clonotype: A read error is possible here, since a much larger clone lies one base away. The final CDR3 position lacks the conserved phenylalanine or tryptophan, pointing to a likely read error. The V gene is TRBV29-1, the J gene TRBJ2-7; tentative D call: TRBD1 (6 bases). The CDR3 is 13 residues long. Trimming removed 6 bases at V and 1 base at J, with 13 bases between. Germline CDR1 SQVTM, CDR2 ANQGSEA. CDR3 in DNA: TGCAGCGTCACCGGGACACCTTCCTACGAGCAGTACTCC. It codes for CSVTGTPSYEQYS.

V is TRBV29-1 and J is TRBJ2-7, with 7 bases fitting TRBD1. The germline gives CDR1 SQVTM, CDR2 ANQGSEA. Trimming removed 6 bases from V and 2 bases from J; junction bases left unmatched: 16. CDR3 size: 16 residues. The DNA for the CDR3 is TGCAGCGTACTAACCCCCGGGACAGAAATTACCTACGAGCAGTACTTC. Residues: CSVLTPGTEITYEQYF.

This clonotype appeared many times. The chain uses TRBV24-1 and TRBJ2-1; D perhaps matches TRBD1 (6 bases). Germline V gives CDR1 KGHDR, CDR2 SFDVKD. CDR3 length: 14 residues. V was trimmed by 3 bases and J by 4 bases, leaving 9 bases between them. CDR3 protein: CATSDQGQYNEQFF. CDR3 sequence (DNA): TGTGCCACCAGTGATCAAGGACAGTACAATGAGCAGTTCTTC.

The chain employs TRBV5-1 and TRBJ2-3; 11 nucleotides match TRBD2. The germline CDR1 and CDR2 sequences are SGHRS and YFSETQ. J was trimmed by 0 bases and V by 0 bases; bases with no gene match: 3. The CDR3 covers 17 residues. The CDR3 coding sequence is TGCGCCAGCAGCTTGGGACTAGCGGGGCCGAGCACAGATACGCAGTATTTT. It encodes CASSLGLAGPSTDTQYF.

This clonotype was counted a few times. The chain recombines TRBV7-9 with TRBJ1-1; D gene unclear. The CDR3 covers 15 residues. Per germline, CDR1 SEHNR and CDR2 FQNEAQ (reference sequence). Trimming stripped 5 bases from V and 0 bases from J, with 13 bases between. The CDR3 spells CASSIWHTVNTEAFF. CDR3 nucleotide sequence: TGTGCCAGCAGCATCTGGCACACAGTGAACACTGAAGCTTTCTTT. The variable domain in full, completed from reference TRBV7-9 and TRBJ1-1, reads DTGVSQNPRHKITKRGQNVTFRCDPISEHNRLYWYRQTLGQGPEFLTYFQNEAQLEKSRLLSDRFSAERPKGSFSTLEIQRTEQGDSAMYLCASSIWHTVNTEAFFGQGTRLTVV.

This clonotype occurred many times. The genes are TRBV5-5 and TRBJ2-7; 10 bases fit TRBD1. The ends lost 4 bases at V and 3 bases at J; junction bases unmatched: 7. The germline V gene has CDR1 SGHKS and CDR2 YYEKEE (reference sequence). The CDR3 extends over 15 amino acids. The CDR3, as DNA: TGTGCCAGCAGCACCGGGACAGGGGTTAACTACGAGCAGTACTTC. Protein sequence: CASSTGTGVNYEQYF.

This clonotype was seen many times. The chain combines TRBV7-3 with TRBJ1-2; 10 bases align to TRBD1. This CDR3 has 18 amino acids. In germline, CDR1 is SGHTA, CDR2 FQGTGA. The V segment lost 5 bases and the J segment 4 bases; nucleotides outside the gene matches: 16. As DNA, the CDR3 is TGTGCCAGCAGCCGCTCTGGTGACAGGGGGCGTCGAGGCTATGGCTACACCTTC. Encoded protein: CASSRSGDRGRRGYGYTF.

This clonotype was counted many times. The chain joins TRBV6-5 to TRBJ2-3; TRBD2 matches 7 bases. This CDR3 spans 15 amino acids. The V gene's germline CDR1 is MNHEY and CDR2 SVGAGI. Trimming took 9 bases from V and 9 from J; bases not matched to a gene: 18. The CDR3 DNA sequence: TGTGCCAGTCGAGATGACGGGAGGCCCTCGTGGACGCAGTATTTT. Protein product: CASRDDGRPSWTQYF.

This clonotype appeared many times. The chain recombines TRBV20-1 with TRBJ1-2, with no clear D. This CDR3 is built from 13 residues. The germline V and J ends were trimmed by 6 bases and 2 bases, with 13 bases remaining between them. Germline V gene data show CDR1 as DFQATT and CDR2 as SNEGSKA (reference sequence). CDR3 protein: CSAPGGSNYGYTF. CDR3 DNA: TGCAGTGCACCCGGCGGGTCCAACTATGGCTACACCTTC.

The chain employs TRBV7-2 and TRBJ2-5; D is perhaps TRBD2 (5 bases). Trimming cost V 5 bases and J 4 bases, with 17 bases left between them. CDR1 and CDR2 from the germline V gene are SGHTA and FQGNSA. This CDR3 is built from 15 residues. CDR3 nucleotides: TGTGCCAGCAGCCGGGCGTACAACGGACTAGAGACCCAGTACTTC. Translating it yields CASSRAYNGLETQYF.

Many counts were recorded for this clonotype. The CDR3: CASSQPRDRTYGYTF. The CDR3 region has the DNA TGCGCCAGCAGCCAACCCAGGGATCGCACCTATGGCTACACCTTC. The rearrangement links TRBV4-1 to TRBJ1-2; D is possibly TRBD1 (5 bases). Germline CDR1 MGHRA, CDR2 YSYEKL. The germline V and J ends were trimmed by 2 bases and 4 bases, with 14 bases remaining between them. This CDR3 comprises 15 residues.

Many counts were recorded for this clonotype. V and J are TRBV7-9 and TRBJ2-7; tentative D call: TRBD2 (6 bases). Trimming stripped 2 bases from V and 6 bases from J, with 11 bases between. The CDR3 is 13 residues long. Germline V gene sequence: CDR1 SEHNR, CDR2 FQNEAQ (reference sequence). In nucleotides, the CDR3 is TGTGCCAGCAGCTTACCGGGGACTCTCGAGCAGTACTTC. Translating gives CASSLPGTLEQYF.